This T cell receptor (beta chain) was sequenced during a study of PD-1 blockade in classical Hodgkin lymphoma. Sequenced by immunoSEQ multiplex PCR; TCRdb stores in-frame clones only, minus some. The sample includes around 30,000 clones, 65% to 90% of them seen just once. Each patient experienced a relapse that followed autologous stem cell transplantation, and brentuximab vedotin exposure varied. Patients had relapsed/refractory classical Hodgkin lymphoma with complete response, partial response or progressive disease as best response. The study, taken as a whole, reports: Newly diagnosed patients reportedly trailed healthy donors in baseline TCR diversity. Complete responders' baseline diversity resembled that of newly diagnosed patients.

The CDR3 is 13 amino acids. From germline, CDR1 is SGHNT and CDR2 YENEEA. J lost 1 base, V lost 6 bases, and 2 bases had no gene match. Concerning this clone itself: Its specificity is unknown.

The clonotype originates from a human donor with classical Hodgkin lymphoma. V and J are TRBV11-3 and TRBJ1-1; 7 nucleotides line up with TRBD1. Sequenced material: peripheral blood mononuclear cells (PBMCs), taken at baseline. The CDR3 loop reads CASSRQGNTEAFF. The CDR3 DNA follows: TGTGCCAGCAGTCGACAGGGGAACACTGAAGCTTTCTTT. The variable domain in full, with the rest retrieved from reference TRBV11-3 and TRBJ1-1, is EAGVVQSPRYKIIEKKQPVAFWCNPISGHNTLYWYLQNLGQGPELLIRYENEEAVDDSQLPKDRFSAERLKGVDSTLKIQPAELGDSAVYLCASSRQGNTEAFFGQGTRLTVV.